The rows below give T cell receptor beta chains drawn from one sample of a study of T cell repertoires in cytomegalovirus infection. One entry per CDR3 protein, called by TCRdb with MiXCR from the reads. The sample includes 300,000 to 400,000 distinct CDR3 sequences, approximately 18% seen only once; the top ten take less than 9.5%. Sequencing used PBMCs. The receptors were gathered from a human donor in good health (CMV status not recorded). Some clones in this sample may be carry-over from other donors' samples. The CDR3 runs from the conserved cysteine through the conserved F or W. D genes are given only for firm matches. Some rows have no size entry. The others give once, few or many, or a class for an expanded clone.

. TRBJ1-1 . TRBV7-8 TGTGCCAGCAGCCTAGGGACGGGGATCATGAACACTGAAGCTTTCTTT CASSLGTGIMNTEAFF
many TRBJ2-5 . TRBV7-2 TGTGCCAGCAGCTTAGCCCTTAGTGGGGCCCAGTACTTC CASSLALSGAQYF
. TRBJ1-1 . TRBV6-2/TRBV6-3 TGTGCCAGCAGTTATTTAGCAGGGGCGACGGGTACTGAAGCTTTCTTT CASSYLAGATGTEAFF
few TRBJ1-1 TRBD1 TRBV11-2 TGTGCCAGCAGCTTAGATAGGGGACAGGGGAGAGAAGCTTTCTTT CASSLDRGQGREAFF
. TRBJ2-5 . TRBV4-1 TGCGCCAGCAGCCTTGATAGGACAGCCCAAGAGACCCAGTACTTC CASSLDRTAQETQYF
. TRBJ1-4 . TRBV12-3/TRBV12-4 TGTGCCAGCAGTTTAGGGGACGGCGGAAAACTGTTTTTT CASSLGDGGKLFF
many TRBJ2-4 . TRBV28 TGTGCCAGTTCCCCCGGACTAGCCAAAAACATTCAGTACTTC CASSPGLAKNIQYF
. TRBJ1-1 TRBD1 TRBV19 TGTGCCAGTATTCACAGGGGCAGGACTGAAGCTTTCTTT CASIHRGRTEAFF
. TRBJ2-3 . TRBV7-2 TGTGCCAGCAGCTTATCTCGACCGGGGTCAGATACGCAGTATTTT CASSLSRPGSDTQYF
. TRBJ2-7 TRBD2 TRBV20-1 TGCAGTGCTAGACCGACTAGCGGAGCATGGGATGGTGAGCAGTACTTC CSARPTSGAWDGEQYF
many TRBJ2-5 TRBD2 TRBV7-6 TGTGCCAGCAGACGCACGGGGGGACAAGAGACCCAGTACTTC CASRRTGGQETQYF
many TRBJ2-1 TRBD1 TRBV29-1 TGCAGCGTTGGACAGGGCCCTAACATGATCAATGAGCAGTTCTTC CSVGQGPNMINEQFF
. TRBJ2-2 . TRBV13 TGTGCCAGCAGTTCCTTGGGGCCCACCGGGGAGCTGTTTTTT CASSSLGPTGELFF
. TRBJ1-1 . TRBV7-6 TGTGCCAGCAGCTCAGGGGTTCAGACTGAAGCTTTCTTT CASSSGVQTEAFF
. TRBJ1-2 . TRBV7-9 TGTGCCAGCGGCCTGGGCTACACCTTC CASGLGYTF
few TRBJ1-5 . TRBV5-5 TGTGCCAGCAGCTTATTTACAGTGGGACAGCCCCAGCATTTT CASSLFTVGQPQHF
. TRBJ2-5 . TRBV6-6 TGTGCCAGCAGTTACGGGACGGGAGTAGGGGAGACCCAGTACTTC CASSYGTGVGETQYF
many TRBJ1-2 . TRBV7-2 TGTGCCAGCAGCCCCGTTCGGGGGGCAGGGGGCTACACCTTC CASSPVRGAGGYTF
. TRBJ2-7 . TRBV20-1 TGCAGTGCTAGGCACCGGGACGGGACCTACGAGCAGTACTTC CSARHRDGTYEQYF
many TRBJ2-2 . TRBV7-6 TGTGCCAGCAGCGGCCTCGGGGAGCTGTTTTTT CASSGLGELFF
many TRBJ2-1 TRBD1 TRBV7-2 TGTGCCAGCAGACTGGACAGGGGAAACAATGAGCAGTTCTTC CASRLDRGNNEQFF
many TRBJ2-3 TRBD2 TRBV7-9 TGTGCCAGCACCCGAGGAGCGGGAGGCGGCACAGATACGCAGTATTTT CASTRGAGGGTDTQYF
many TRBJ2-7 TRBD2 TRBV7-9 TGTGCCAGCAGCCACGGGAGGGTGTCCAAATACGAGCAGTACTTC CASSHGRVSKYEQYF
many TRBJ2-3 TRBD2 TRBV7-2 TGTGCCAGCAGCTTTCCGTGGGCTAGCGGGGGCCAGGACACAGATACGCAGTATTTT CASSFPWASGGQDTDTQYF
few TRBJ2-1 . TRBV7-6 TGTGCCAGCAGCGCCGTTCGGGGAGGCACCTACAATGAGCAGTTCTTC CASSAVRGGTYNEQFF
many TRBJ2-5 . TRBV15 TGTGCCACCAGCCCATTACGGCAAGAGACCCAGTACTTC CATSPLRQETQYF
many TRBJ2-5 . TRBV7-9 TGTGCCAGCAGCCGAGGGTGGGGGTCCGAGACCCAGTACTTC CASSRGWGSETQYF
. TRBJ1-1 . TRBV10-3 TGTGCCATCAGTCCCGCCGATTACACTGAAGCTTTCTTT CAISPADYTEAFF
. TRBJ1-5 . TRBV29-1 TGCAGCGTTCGGGACACCAATAGCAATCAGCCCCAGCATTTT CSVRDTNSNQPQHF
. TRBJ1-2 . TRBV3-1 TGTGCCAGCAGCCGCTCACAGGGTTCCCATGGCTACACCTTC CASSRSQGSHGYTF
many TRBJ1-3 TRBD1 TRBV5-1 TGCGCCAGCAGCTTGGTGGGGACAGCCGGAAACACCATATATTTT CASSLVGTAGNTIYF
few TRBJ2-7 TRBD2 TRBV15 TGTGCCACCAGCAGGGGGATGGCGGGAGGGACCTCCTACGAGCAGTACTTC CATSRGMAGGTSYEQYF
. TRBJ2-5 . TRBV6-2/TRBV6-3 TGTGCCAGTAACGGAGCCCCGGAGACCCAGTACTTC CASNGAPETQYF
many TRBJ2-1 TRBD2 TRBV7-2 TGTGCCAGCAGCCGGAGCGGGAGTGGCAATGAGCAGTTCTTC CASSRSGSGNEQFF
many TRBJ2-3 . TRBV7-2 TGTGCCAGCAGCTTAGGGCCTAGCACAGATACGCAGTATTTT CASSLGPSTDTQYF
. TRBJ2-7 . TRBV27 TGTGCCAGCAGTTTTGGAATAGCCTACGAGCAGTACTTC CASSFGIAYEQYF
. TRBJ1-3 TRBD1 TRBV19 TGTGCCAGTACCATCGGGACAGGTATGGCGGAGGACACCATATATTTT CASTIGTGMAEDTIYF
few TRBJ2-7 . TRBV10-3 TGTGCCATCAGTTCCGAGACCTACGAGCAGTACTTC CAISSETYEQYF
. TRBJ1-2 . TRBV6-1 TGTGCCAGCAGTGAATTCGACAACGCTAACTATGGCTACACCTTC CASSEFDNANYGYTF
few TRBJ2-7 . TRBV7-2 TGTGCCAGCACCCTAGACCGTTCCTCCTACGAGCAGTACTTC CASTLDRSSYEQYF